What follows are 2 T cell receptor beta chains derived from one specimen sequenced in a study of shared clonotypes between healthy human individuals. TCRdb's table, derived via immunoSEQ multiplex PCR, lists solely in-frame clones and lacks some. The data show approximately 2.4 million clones, with approximately 96% seen just once and around 0.13% held by the top ten. Sample: naive CD4+ T cells sorted from blood. Sample subset: CD45RA+ positively selected. These receptors were taken from a man younger than 35 in good health.

This chain links TRBV18 with TRBJ2-7; 8 nucleotides line up with TRBD1. The length of the CDR3 is 14 residues. The V segment lost 6 bases and the J segment 0 bases; nucleotides outside the gene matches: 4. Germline values: CDR1 KGHSH, CDR2 LQKENI. The CDR3 reads CASSRQGNSYEQYF. CDR3 DNA: TGTGCCAGCTCCAGACAGGGGAACTCCTACGAGCAGTACTTC.

V and J are TRBV6-6 and TRBJ2-7, with D possibly being TRBD2 (5 bases). Per the germline V gene, CDR1 is MNHNY and CDR2 is SVGAGI (reference sequence). This CDR3 has 16 residues. Trimming removed 2 bases at V and 2 bases at J, with 16 bases between. CDR3 loop: CASSYPRGGSTYEQYF. The CDR3 coding sequence is TGTGCCAGCAGTTACCCCCGTGGAGGATCGACCTACGAGCAGTACTTC.